This T cell receptor beta chain stems from a study of cytomegalovirus exposure and HLA in healthy donors. In the study overall: Among the approximately 400 genotyped donors, over 70% were placed in the Caucasian-associated ancestry cluster.

Use of 60 Vbeta and 13 Jbeta primers characterized the PCR. Sequenced by immunoSEQ multiplex PCR; TCRdb stores in-frame clones only, minus some. The table records around 200,000 clones, roughly 90% of them present only once. Every donor was a healthy person donating bone marrow. Trimming took 6 bases from V and 10 from J; bases not matched to a gene: 8. CDR1 is SQVTM, CDR2 ANQGSEA, per germline. The length of the CDR3 is 13 residues. The source material was PBMCs. The clonotype was recovered from a woman aged 25 to 45 in good health and CMV-seronegative. The chain employs TRBV29-1 and TRBJ2-1; 11 positions agree with TRBD2. The CDR3 coding sequence is TGCAGCGTGGGGCTAGCGGGAGGCGGGGAGCAGTTCTTC. Protein product: CSVGLAGGGEQFF.